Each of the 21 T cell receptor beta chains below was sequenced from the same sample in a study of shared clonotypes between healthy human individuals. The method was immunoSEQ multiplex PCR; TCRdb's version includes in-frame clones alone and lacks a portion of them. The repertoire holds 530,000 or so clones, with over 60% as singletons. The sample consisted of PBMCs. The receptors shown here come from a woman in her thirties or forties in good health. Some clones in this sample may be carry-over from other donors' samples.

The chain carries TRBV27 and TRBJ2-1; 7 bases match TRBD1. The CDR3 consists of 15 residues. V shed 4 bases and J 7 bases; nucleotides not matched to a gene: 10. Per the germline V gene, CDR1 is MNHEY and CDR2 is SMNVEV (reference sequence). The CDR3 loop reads CASSSSRQGRNEQFF. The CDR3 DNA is TGTGCCAGCAGTTCTTCTCGACAGGGAAGGAATGAGCAGTTCTTC.

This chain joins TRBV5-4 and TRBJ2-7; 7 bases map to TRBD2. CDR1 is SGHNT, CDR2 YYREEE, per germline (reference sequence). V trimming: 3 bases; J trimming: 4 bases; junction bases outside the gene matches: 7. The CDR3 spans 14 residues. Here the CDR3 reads CASSYGLEGYEQYF. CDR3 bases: TGTGCCAGCAGCTACGGACTAGAAGGGTACGAGCAGTACTTC.

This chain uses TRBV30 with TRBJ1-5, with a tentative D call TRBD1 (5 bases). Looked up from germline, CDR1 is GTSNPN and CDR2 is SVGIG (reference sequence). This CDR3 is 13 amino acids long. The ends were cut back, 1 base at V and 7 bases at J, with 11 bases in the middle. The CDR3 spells CAWSGRADQPQHF. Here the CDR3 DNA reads TGTGCCTGGAGTGGCAGGGCTGACCAGCCCCAGCATTTT. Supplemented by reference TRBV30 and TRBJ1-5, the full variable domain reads SQTIHQWPATLVQPVGSPLSLECTVEGTSNPNLYWYRQAAGRGLQLLFYSVGIGQISSEVPQNLSASRPQDRQFILSSKKLLLSDSGFYLCAWSGRADQPQHFGDGTRLSIL.

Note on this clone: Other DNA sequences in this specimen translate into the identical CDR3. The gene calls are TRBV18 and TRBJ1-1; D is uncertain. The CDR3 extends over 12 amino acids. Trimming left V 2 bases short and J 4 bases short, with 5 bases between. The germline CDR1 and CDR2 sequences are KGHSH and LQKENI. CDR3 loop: CASSPDGTEAFF. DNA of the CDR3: TGTGCCAGCTCACCAGATGGCACTGAAGCTTTCTTT.

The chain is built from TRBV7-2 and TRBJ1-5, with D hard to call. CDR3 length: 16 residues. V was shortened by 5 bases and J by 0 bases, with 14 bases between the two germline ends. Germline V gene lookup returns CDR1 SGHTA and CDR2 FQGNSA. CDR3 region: CASSPQVGTSNQPQHF. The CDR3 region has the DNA TGTGCCAGCAGCCCCCAGGTCGGTACTAGCAATCAGCCCCAGCATTTT.

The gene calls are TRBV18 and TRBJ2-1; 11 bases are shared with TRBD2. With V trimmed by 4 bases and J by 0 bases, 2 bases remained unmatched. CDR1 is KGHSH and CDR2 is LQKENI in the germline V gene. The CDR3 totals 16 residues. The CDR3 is CASSQTSGSSYNEQFF. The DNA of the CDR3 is TGTGCCAGCTCACAAACTAGCGGGAGCTCCTACAATGAGCAGTTCTTC.

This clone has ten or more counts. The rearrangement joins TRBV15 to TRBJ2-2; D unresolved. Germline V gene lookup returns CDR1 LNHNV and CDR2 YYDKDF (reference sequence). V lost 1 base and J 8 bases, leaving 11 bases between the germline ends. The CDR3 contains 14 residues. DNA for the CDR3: TGTGCCACCAGCAGAGGAGGATATGGTGGGGAGCTGTTTTTT. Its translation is CATSRGGYGGELFF.

CDR3 in DNA: TGTGCCAGCAGTTGGACATTCGGGACAGCCAAAAACATTCAGTACTTC. Translation gives CASSWTFGTAKNIQYF. The chain has TRBV27 and TRBJ2-4; D is tentatively TRBD1 or TRBD2 (5 bases each). The germline CDR1 and CDR2 sequences are MNHEY and SMNVEV (reference sequence). Trimming removed 4 bases at V and 0 bases at J, with 13 bases between. The CDR3 contains 16 residues.

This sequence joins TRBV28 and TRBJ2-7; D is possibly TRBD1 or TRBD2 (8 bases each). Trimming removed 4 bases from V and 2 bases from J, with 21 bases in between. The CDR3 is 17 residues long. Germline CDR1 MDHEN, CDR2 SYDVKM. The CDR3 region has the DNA TGTGCCAGCAGTTCCCCCAGGGGGCGGGAGGTGACCTACGAGCAGTACTTC. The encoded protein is CASSSPRGREVTYEQYF. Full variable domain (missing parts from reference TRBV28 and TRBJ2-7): DVKVTQSSRYLVKRTGEKVFLECVQDMDHENMFWYRQDPGLGLRLIYFSYDVKMKEKGDIPEGYSVSREKKERFSLILESASTNQTSMYLCASSSPRGREVTYEQYFGPGTRLTVT.

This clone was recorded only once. The CDR3 region is CASRDFVENEAFF. CDR3 in DNA: TGTGCCAGCAGGGATTTTGTGGAGAATGAAGCTTTCTTT. This rearrangement joins TRBV6-5 to TRBJ1-1; D is ambiguous. Trimming took 6 bases from V and 7 from J, leaving 15 bases between them. Germline assignment: CDR1 MNHEY and CDR2 SVGAGI. The CDR3 loop spans 13 amino acids.

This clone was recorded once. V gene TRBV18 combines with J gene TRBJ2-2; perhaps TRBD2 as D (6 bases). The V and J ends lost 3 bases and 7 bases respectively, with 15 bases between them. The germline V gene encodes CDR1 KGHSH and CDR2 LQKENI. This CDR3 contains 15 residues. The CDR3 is CASSPGLLLDGELFF. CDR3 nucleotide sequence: TGTGCCAGCTCACCTGGACTACTGCTGGACGGGGAGCTGTTTTTT.

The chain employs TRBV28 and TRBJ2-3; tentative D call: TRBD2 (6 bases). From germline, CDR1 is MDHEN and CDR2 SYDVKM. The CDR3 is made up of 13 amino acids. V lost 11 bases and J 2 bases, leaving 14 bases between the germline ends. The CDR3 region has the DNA TGTGCCGGACGGGAGCGAAACACAGATACGCAGTATTTT. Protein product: CAGRERNTDTQYF.

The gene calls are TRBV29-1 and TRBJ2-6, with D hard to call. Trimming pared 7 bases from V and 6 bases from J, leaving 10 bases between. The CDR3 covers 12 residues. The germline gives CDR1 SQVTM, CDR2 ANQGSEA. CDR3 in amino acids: CSARDPANVLTF. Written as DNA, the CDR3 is TGCAGCGCGCGAGATCCGGCCAACGTCCTGACTTTC.

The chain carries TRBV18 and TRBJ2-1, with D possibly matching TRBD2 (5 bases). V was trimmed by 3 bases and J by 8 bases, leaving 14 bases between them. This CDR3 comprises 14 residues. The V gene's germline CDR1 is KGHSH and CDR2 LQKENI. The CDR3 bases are TGTGCCAGCTCACCCCGGGAAGGTGTGGATGAGCAGTTCTTC. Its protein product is CASSPREGVDEQFF. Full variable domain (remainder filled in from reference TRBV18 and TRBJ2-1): NAGVMQNPRHLVRRRGQEARLRCSPMKGHSHVYWYRQLPEEGLKFMVYLQKENIIDESGMPKERFSAEFPKEGPSILRIQQVVRGDSAAYFCASSPREGVDEQFFGPGTRLTVL.

The CDR3 nucleotides read TGTGCCAGCAGCTTAGAAGGGGGGTCAGCCCAGCATTTT. Encoded protein: CASSLEGGSAQHF. This rearrangement joins TRBV7-9 to TRBJ1-5; a possible D gene is TRBD1 (6 bases). Germline lookup yields CDR1 SEHNR and CDR2 FQNEAQ (reference sequence). The V and J ends lost 1 base and 11 bases respectively, with 12 bases between them. The CDR3 totals 13 residues.

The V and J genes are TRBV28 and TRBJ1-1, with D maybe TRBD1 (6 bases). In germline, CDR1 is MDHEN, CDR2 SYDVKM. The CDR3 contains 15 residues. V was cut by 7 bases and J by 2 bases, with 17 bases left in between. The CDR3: CASTKAGGDNTEAFF. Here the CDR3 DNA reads TGTGCCAGCACCAAGGCGGGGGGCGACAACACTGAAGCTTTCTTT.

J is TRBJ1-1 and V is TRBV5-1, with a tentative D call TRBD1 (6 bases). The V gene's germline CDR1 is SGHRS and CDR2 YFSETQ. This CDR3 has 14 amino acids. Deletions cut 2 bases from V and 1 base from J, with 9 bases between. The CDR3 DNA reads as TGCGCCAGCAGCTTCACAGGGCCGAACACTGAAGCTTTCTTT. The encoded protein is CASSFTGPNTEAFF.

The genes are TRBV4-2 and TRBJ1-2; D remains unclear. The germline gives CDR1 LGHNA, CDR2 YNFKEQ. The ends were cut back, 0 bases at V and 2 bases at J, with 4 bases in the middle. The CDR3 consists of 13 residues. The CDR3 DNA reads TGTGCCAGCAGCCAAGAAAGAAACTATGGCTACACCTTC. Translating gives CASSQERNYGYTF.

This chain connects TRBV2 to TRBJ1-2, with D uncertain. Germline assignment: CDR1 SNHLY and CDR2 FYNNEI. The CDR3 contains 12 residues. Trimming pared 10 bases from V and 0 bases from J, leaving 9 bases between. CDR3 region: CATARSNYGYTF. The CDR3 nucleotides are TGTGCCACCGCCAGGTCTAACTATGGCTACACCTTC.

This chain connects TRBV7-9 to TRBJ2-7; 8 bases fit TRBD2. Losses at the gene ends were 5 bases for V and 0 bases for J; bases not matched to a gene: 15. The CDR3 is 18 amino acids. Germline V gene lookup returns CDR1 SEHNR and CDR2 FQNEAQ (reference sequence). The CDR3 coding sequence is TGTGCCAGCAGCATACAAAGCCTACTAGCGGTAAGCTCCTACGAGCAGTACTTC. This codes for CASSIQSLLAVSSYEQYF. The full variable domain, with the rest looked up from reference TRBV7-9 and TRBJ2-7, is DTGVSQNPRHKITKRGQNVTFRCDPISEHNRLYWYRQTLGQGPEFLTYFQNEAQLEKSRLLSDRFSAERPKGSFSTLEIQRTEQGDSAMYLCASSIQSLLAVSSYEQYFGPGTRLTVT.

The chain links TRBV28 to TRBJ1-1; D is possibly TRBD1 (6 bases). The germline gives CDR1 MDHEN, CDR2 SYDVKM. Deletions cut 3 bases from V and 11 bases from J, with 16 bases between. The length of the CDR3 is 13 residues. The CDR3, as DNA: TGTGCCAGCAGTTTGGCTGCCAGGGGTAAGGCTTTCTTT. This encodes CASSLAARGKAFF.